Listed here is a single TCR beta chain. This clonotype was counted only a few times. Its antigen remains undetermined. Base qualities are missing; no much larger clone stands one base away. The record originates from a study of T cells in Graves' hyperthyroidism and ophthalmopathy (dated by TCRdb to about 2019). For the wider study: Peripheral blood was sampled at the time of initial diagnosis, prior to any treatment. To identify TCR V-J signatures that set the groups apart, the researchers used a discovery cohort of about a hundred patients, made up of 43 with Graves' ophthalmopathy and about 59 with stable Graves' hyperthyroidism. Prospective prediction of ophthalmopathy was tested in an independent validation cohort of some 19 hyperthyroidism patients and 15 to 17 patients who later progressed to ophthalmopathy. The roughly 100 discovery patients were randomly divided into training and test sets at a 7:3 ratio. In addition, the study compared T-cell repertoires in thyroid tissue and in blood from six Graves' hyperthyroidism patients. After sampling, hyperthyroidism patients received methimazole starting at 30 mg daily, and ophthalmopathy patients received high-dose intravenous methylprednisolone. The paper describes TCR Vbeta CDR3 sequencing of around 130 peripheral blood samples, made up of about 40 ophthalmopathy patients, some 76 hyperthyroidism patients and roughly 17 progressor patients.

A patient counted as having stable Graves' hyperthyroidism if no progression to ophthalmopathy occurred over 18 months of follow-up. Hyperthyroidism patients were newly diagnosed, with disease duration under 2 months, and aged 18 to 65 years. Any patient with an uncontrolled infection, another autoimmune disease, pregnancy or lactation was excluded. Clinical symptoms, serum thyroxine and TRAb, thyroid ultrasound, and orbital computed tomography formed the basis for the diagnoses. Ficoll-Paque density gradient centrifugation was used to isolate PBMCs from 8.5 to 10 ml of fresh peripheral blood. Total RNA was extracted using Trizol reagent, and RNA quality was assessed on an Agilent 2100 Bioanalyzer. General study outcomes and caveats: In validation, the model predicted progression to ophthalmopathy with approximately 71% sensitivity and around 72% specificity, a median of around 6.6 months before onset. Most expanded thyroid clonotypes (frequency above 0.001) were also found in blood, which suggests that blood repertoires may mirror thyroid immune responses. A 13 V-J signature model separated ophthalmopathy from stable hyperthyroidism, with nearly 90% sensitivity and 81% to 82% specificity in cross-validation and 80%/75% in testing. No statistical method was used to fix the sample size in advance, and group allocation was not hidden from the investigators.

Amplification of TCR beta CDR3 regions was carried out from RNA transcripts. The first round of RT-PCR for the TCR CDR3 was performed with the HTBI primer set and the Qiagen OneStep RT-PCR kit. The libraries were constructed in a second round of multiplex PCR and then size-selected and purified. The libraries were sequenced on an Illumina HiSeq2000 using paired-end 100 bp reads. In the paper's pipeline: SOAPnuke was used to process the raw data, throwing out any read that contained adapters or uncalled bases, had a mean Phred below 15, or lacked an exact constant-primer or identifier match. High-quality paired reads were merged using COPE v1.2.5, and each unique nucleotide sequence was defined as a clonotype. MiTCR v1.1 was used to align clonotypes to the IMGT TRBV, TRBD and TRBJ reference segments. Only V-J combinations with frequency above 0.0001, covering about 99% of repertoires, were analysed. The TCS score was defined as the ratio of F50 (clonal expansion) to E x V (chaos), calculated using BLOSUM62-based TCRdist between CDR3 peptides within each V-J. Welch's t-statistics and random forest reduced roughly 540 V-J features to roughly 13, which were used in a naive Bayes classifier (R e1071). TCRdb applied fastp at Q25 and MiXCR to the public reads, then kept only in-frame beta chains. One record per CDR3 amino acid sequence lists the most common genes and DNA. TCRdb assigned the V and J calls; the authors' analysis was not used. Counted in this sample were around 300,000 distinct CDR3 sequences; about 15% of them appeared once. Approximately 25% of the sample lies in the top ten.

CDR1 and CDR2, per the germline V gene, are MNHEY and SVGEGT. From its cysteine to its phenylalanine, the CDR3 spans 16 amino acids. Only the CDR3 DNA is retained, 48 bases long and in frame from the first base. V sheds 1 base and J sheds 0 bases, leaving 12 bases between their ends. The sequence links TRBV6-2 or TRBV6-3 to TRBJ2-5; a tentative D match to TRBD1 spans 6 bases. This clonotype was sampled from a woman in her 30s with Graves' hyperthyroidism. Sequencing input: blood. The CDR3: CASSYYGTLHQETQYF. The sequence in DNA is TGTGCCAGCAGTTACTATGGGACACTTCACCAAGAGACCCAGTACTTC.